Reported below is one T cell receptor (beta chain). There is no known antigen for this receptor. Per-base qualities were not stored, and no clone one base away is much larger. This record comes from a study of blood T cell repertoires in COVID-19 (dated by TCRdb to 2020 to 2022). About the full investigation: Samples covering the acute and convalescent phases of COVID-19 were provided by collaborators in the United States, Italy and Spain. The material from the prospective study consisted of cDNA or gDNA derived from T cells, B-cell-depleted T cells, or PBMCs. Deeply sampled blood TCRbeta repertoires from subjects exposed to, actively infected with, or recovered from COVID-19 were included in the dataset. A freely available public database, intended as a resource for researchers studying the immune response to SARS-CoV-2, is where the repertoires were released. The samples were drawn from the first 160 participants of the ongoing ImmuneRACE study and from 950 to 1,500 subjects provided by 6 global collaborators. The sample metadata nearly always contained a de-identified subject ID, COVID-19 status, age in years and sex. Where available, HLA class I and class II types were obtained from metadata supplied by the sample provider rather than from assay-based typing. Broad study findings and their caveats: Clinical and demographic metadata were provided uncurated, with the amount varying by source and participant.

Each collaborating institution followed its own protocols to collect whole blood in K2EDTA tubes. For TCRbeta analysis, collaborator samples were shipped as frozen whole blood, as isolated PBMCs, or as DNA extracted from either sample type. TCRbeta CDR3 regions were amplified from genomic DNA by means of the immunoSEQ Assay, a bias-controlled multiplex PCR. The paper's data handling went like this. The number of nucleated cells in each sample was estimated from the amplification of reference gene primers within the assay. To quantify the absolute abundance of each unique TCRbeta CDR3 rearrangement, sequence reads were collapsed and filtered. For each sample, productive Simpson clonality was calculated by taking the square root of Simpson's diversity index across productive rearrangements. TCRdb limited this immuneACCESS table to in-frame rearrangements with V and J called. A share of clones is missing; checked studies link under half to unresolved V genes, and the rest is unexplained. V and J calls and clone size follow that table, whereas D and trimming were derived from the DNA. The sample includes about 110,000 clones, with around 90% observed a single time. The ten largest clones capture 0.95% to 1.3% of the sample.

The specimen sequenced was peripheral blood. The sequence came from a human donor in a cohort sampled during active COVID-19.

CDR3 sequence: CASSPRSGGMRDTQYF. The DNA sequence is given as TGTGCCAGCTCACCCCGCTCGGGGGGGATGAGAGATACGCAGTATTTT. The chain is assembled from TRBV18 and TRBJ2-3; the central 8 bases match TRBD2. The CDR3 holds 16 amino acids from the cysteine to the phenylalanine. The CDR3 DNA has 48 bases and is translated from base 1. CDR1 and CDR2 were assigned from the germline V gene as KGHSH and LQKENI. From V the trimming removes 3 bases and from J it removes 5 bases, while the gene matches leave 10 bases of the junction unaccounted for.